The 28 T cell receptor beta chains in this list originate from one sample, sequenced in a study of PD-L1 blockade in urothelial cancer (dated by TCRdb to about 2017). Library preparation was by the immunoSEQ multiplex PCR assay. In TCRdb, the immuneACCESS table is reduced to in-frame sequences with V and J assigned. These tables do not hold every clone; where another copy was compared, an unresolved V gene accounts for under half, and the others remain unexplained. The sample has some 29,000 clones on record, more than 85% of them singletons. Together, the top ten hold 1.5% to 2% of the sample. The material sequenced was PBMCs, taken around atezolizumab (anti-PD-L1) treatment. Receptor source: a man between 45 and 60 years old with urothelial cancer.

The DNA for the CDR3 is TGTGCTAGTGATAGAGGGACAGAGACGTACGAGCAGTACTTC. It is translated as CASDRGTETYEQYF. The chain links TRBV12-5 to TRBJ2-7; 7 nucleotides match TRBD1. Germline-derived CDR1 and CDR2 are LGHNT and FRNRAP. V was pared by 7 bases and J by 4 bases, with 10 bases of the junction left unmatched. This CDR3 spans 14 amino acids.

This clone was observed a handful of times. Here the CDR3 reads CASSPTGVGSGNTIYF. Written as DNA, the CDR3 is TGTGCCAGCTCACCGACAGGGGTCGGCTCTGGAAACACCATATATTTT. The chain employs TRBV18 and TRBJ1-3, with 8 bases aligning to TRBD1. The ends lost 3 bases at V and 0 bases at J; junction bases unmatched: 4. Looked up from germline, CDR1 is KGHSH and CDR2 is LQKENI. The CDR3 extends over 16 amino acids.

This clone came up once. The chain joins TRBV6-1 to TRBJ1-2, with 8 positions matching TRBD1. CDR1 is MNHNS, CDR2 SASEGT, per germline. After removal of 2 bases from V and 4 bases from J, the junction contained 15 bases not matched to a gene. This CDR3 has 18 amino acids. The CDR3 loop reads CASSEIPGTGSFGYGYTF. In DNA form, the CDR3 reads TGTGCCAGCAGTGAAATCCCCGGGACAGGCTCCTTTGGCTATGGCTACACCTTC.

The chain combines TRBV9 with TRBJ1-3, with D possibly TRBD1 on 6 matching bases. The V gene lost 4 bases and the J gene lost 0 bases, with 14 bases spanning the gap. The V gene's germline CDR1 is SGDLS and CDR2 YYNGEE. The CDR3 runs 16 residues. Here the CDR3 reads CASSLTGTPSGNTIYF. The CDR3 DNA reads TGTGCCAGCAGCCTTACCGGGACACCCTCTGGAAACACCATATATTTT.

This clone was counted a few times. V usage is TRBV27 and J usage is TRBJ2-1; 12 bases fit TRBD1. The germline gives CDR1 MNHEY, CDR2 SMNVEV (reference sequence). This CDR3 has 15 amino acids. Losses at the gene ends were 5 bases for V and 9 bases for J; bases not matched to a gene: 8. The CDR3 here is CASSPLGTGGLEQFF. CDR3 nucleotides: TGTGCCAGCAGTCCCCTAGGGACAGGGGGCCTTGAGCAGTTCTTC.

The chain recombines TRBV10-3 with TRBJ2-2; a possible D gene is TRBD2 (6 bases). The CDR3 is 15 residues long. V gave up 2 bases and J gave up 0 bases, with 7 bases separating them. The V gene's germline CDR1 is ENHRY and CDR2 SYGVKD. For the CDR3, the DNA is TGTGCCATCAGTGAGAGCGGGTCGAACACCGGGGAGCTGTTTTTT. Protein sequence: CAISESGSNTGELFF.

The rearrangement joins TRBV5-1 to TRBJ1-6; 7 bases map to TRBD1. With 0 bases clipped from V and 7 bases from J, the junction kept 7 bases outside the gene matches. CDR3 length: 16 amino acids. Per germline, CDR1 SGHRS and CDR2 YFSETQ. CDR3 coding DNA: TGCGCCAGCAGCTTGGAAAAGGGGGCGCGAAATTCACCCCTCCACTTT. Translated: CASSLEKGARNSPLHF.

V usage is TRBV5-1 and J usage is TRBJ2-1; 8 bases align to TRBD2. The length of the CDR3 is 13 residues. Trimming at V came to 5 bases and at J to 6 bases, leaving 4 bases not matched to a gene. In germline, CDR1 is SGHRS, CDR2 YFSETQ. CDR3 loop: CASRPGTSNEQFF. For the CDR3, the DNA is TGCGCCAGCAGGCCCGGGACTAGCAATGAGCAGTTCTTC.

The chain employs TRBV7-6 and TRBJ1-3; D unclear. CDR3 length: 13 residues. Germline lookup yields CDR1 SGHVS and CDR2 FNYEAQ. Trimming stripped 1 base from V and 4 bases from J, with 5 bases between. CDR3 in DNA: TGTGCCAGCAGCTTAGGGGAGGGAAACACCATATATTTT. It codes for CASSLGEGNTIYF.

This rearrangement joins TRBV27 to TRBJ2-5, with 11 bases that match TRBD1. Unmatched junction bases numbered 0, after V lost 2 bases and J lost 1 base. The CDR3 contains 15 residues. The germline V gene has CDR1 MNHEY and CDR2 SMNVEV (reference sequence). For the CDR3, the DNA is TGTGCCAGCAGTTTAGGGACAGGGGGCCAAGAGACCCAGTACTTC. Its protein product is CASSLGTGGQETQYF.

The table lists this clone with a few counts. This chain connects TRBV5-1 to TRBJ2-1, with D possibly matching TRBD2 (6 bases). CDR3 length: 16 residues. Germline lookup yields CDR1 SGHRS and CDR2 YFSETQ. Trimming removed 4 bases at V and 9 bases at J, with 23 bases between. CDR3 protein: CASSLRGTASGGEQFF. The CDR3 coding sequence is TGCGCCAGCAGCCTACGGGGGACCGCGAGTGGAGGTGAGCAGTTCTTC. The complete variable domain, with remaining parts taken from reference TRBV5-1 and TRBJ2-1, reads KAGVTQTPRYLIKTRGQQVTLSCSPISGHRSVSWYQQTPGQGLQFLFEYFSETQRNKGNFPGRFSGRQFSNSRSEMNVSTLELGDSALYLCASSLRGTASGGEQFFGPGTRLTVL.

In this sample, this clone turned up a few times. The chain recombines TRBV20-1 with TRBJ2-1; 7 bases map to TRBD1. Germline-derived CDR1 and CDR2 are DFQATT and SNEGSKA (reference sequence). The trim removed 0 bases at V and 13 bases at J, leaving 3 bases unmatched. The CDR3 runs 11 residues. CDR3 bases: TGCAGTGCTAGAGATCGACAGGGCCAGTTCTTC. Amino acids: CSARDRQGQFF.

This clone was seen only a few times. The chain is built from TRBV10-1 and TRBJ2-2; 9 positions match TRBD1. With V trimmed by 0 bases and J by 4 bases, 6 bases remained unmatched. Germline assignment: CDR1 WNHNN and CDR2 SYGVQD (reference sequence). CDR3 length equals 17 residues. CDR3 amino acids: CASSESPGQGLTGELFF. The CDR3 DNA is TGCGCCAGCAGTGAGTCGCCGGGACAGGGACTCACCGGGGAGCTGTTTTTT.

The rearrangement joins TRBV6-5 to TRBJ2-7, with D tentatively TRBD1 (5 bases). This CDR3 is built from 14 residues. Deletions cut 7 bases from V and 0 bases from J, with 13 bases between. The germline V gene encodes CDR1 MNHEY and CDR2 SVGAGI. The CDR3 region has the DNA TGTGCCAGCACCTCAAGGACAATCTCCTACGAGCAGTACTTC. This sequence encodes CASTSRTISYEQYF.

This chain joins TRBV5-1 and TRBJ2-1; 7 bases line up with TRBD1. Looked up from germline, CDR1 is SGHRS and CDR2 is YFSETQ. The ends lost 5 bases at V and 9 bases at J; junction bases unmatched: 5. This CDR3 is 12 amino acids long. The DNA for the CDR3 is TGCGCCAGCAGTTTCGGACAGGTTGAGCAGTTCTTC. Translated, it gives CASSFGQVEQFF.

J is TRBJ1-3 and V is TRBV27; 10 bases fit TRBD1. CDR3 size: 16 residues. Germline trimming cut 5 bases from V and 0 bases from J; bases unmatched to any gene: 4. Germline loops: CDR1 MNHEY, CDR2 SMNVEV (reference sequence). CDR3 region: CASSTGQGRSGNTIYF. The CDR3 DNA is TGTGCCAGCAGTACGGGACAGGGGCGCTCTGGAAACACCATATATTTT.

The rearrangement uses TRBV10-2 and TRBJ2-1; no clear D gene. Looked up from germline, CDR1 is WSHSY and CDR2 is SAAADI. This CDR3 region has 12 residues. Trimming pared 10 bases from V and 8 bases from J, leaving 15 bases between. CDR3 DNA: TGCGCCACCGGAACGGGTACGGATGAGCAGTTCTTC. Residues: CATGTGTDEQFF.

Turning to this clone: In the same sample, other DNA sequences code for this CDR3. DNA of the CDR3: TGTGCCTGGAGTGTAGGAGGGACCCAAGAGACCCAGTACTTC. Amino acids: CAWSVGGTQETQYF. V usage is TRBV30 and J usage is TRBJ2-5, with D possibly matching TRBD2 (6 bases). Germline loops: CDR1 GTSNPN, CDR2 SVGIG (reference sequence). Trimming removed 0 bases from V and 1 base from J, with 9 bases in between. The length of the CDR3 is 14 residues.

This chain connects TRBV4-3 to TRBJ1-1, with 8 bases lining up with TRBD1. The CDR3 extends over 15 amino acids. Germline CDR1 is LGHNA and CDR2 is YSLEER. The V and J ends lost 0 bases and 5 bases, in that order; junction bases with no gene match: 5. The CDR3, as DNA: TGCGCCAGCAGCCAAGATACAGGGGGTGGGACTGAAGCTTTCTTT. Translation gives CASSQDTGGGTEAFF.

This chain uses TRBV6-5 with TRBJ2-7, with 11 bases lining up with TRBD1. This CDR3 is 16 amino acids long. The V segment lost 1 base and the J segment 5 bases; nucleotides outside the gene matches: 7. Germline V gene lookup returns CDR1 MNHEY and CDR2 SVGAGI. The CDR3 bases are TGTGCCAGCAGTTACTGGCGGACAGGGGGCTTGGACGAGCAGTACTTC. Protein: CASSYWRTGGLDEQYF.

V gene TRBV12-2 combines with J gene TRBJ2-1; the table's TRBD1 call for D was not verified on the DNA. TRBV12-2 is termed a pseudogene. The CDR3 contains 16 residues. The CDR3 reads CASRPRQGVVYNEQFF. CDR3 in DNA: TGTGCAAGTCGCCCCCGACAGGGTGTAGTCTACAATGAGCAGTTCTTC.

The gene calls are TRBV18 and TRBJ2-7; maybe TRBD1 (6 bases). Germline lookup yields CDR1 KGHSH and CDR2 LQKENI. V was clipped by 3 bases and J by 2 bases, with 8 bases between them. The CDR3 is 13 amino acids. For the CDR3, the DNA is TGTGCCAGCTCACCTCCAGGGGCCTACGAGCAGTACTTC. Translation gives CASSPPGAYEQYF.

This chain connects TRBV9 to TRBJ2-2; D remains unclear. Germline values: CDR1 SGDLS, CDR2 YYNGEE. The length of the CDR3 is 16 residues. The germline V and J ends were trimmed by 3 bases and 0 bases, with 12 bases remaining between them. CDR3: CASSGFSSANTGELFF. CDR3 sequence (DNA): TGTGCCAGCAGCGGGTTTAGTTCGGCGAACACCGGGGAGCTGTTTTTT.

The chain has TRBV7-9 and TRBJ1-3; perhaps TRBD1 as D (6 bases). Trimming took 2 bases from V and 2 from J, leaving 13 bases between them. This CDR3 has 16 amino acids. CDR1 is SEHNR and CDR2 is FQNEAQ in the germline V gene (reference sequence). The DNA for the CDR3 is TGTGCCAGCAGCTTAAACAGGGCCCAAGCTGGAAACACCATATATTTT. It codes for CASSLNRAQAGNTIYF.

The rearrangement uses TRBV5-6 and TRBJ2-1, with TRBD2 identical over 11 bases. This CDR3 comprises 14 residues. After removal of 0 bases from V and 10 bases from J, the junction contained 3 bases not matched to a gene. CDR1 and CDR2 (germline): SGHDT, YYEEEE. CDR3 in DNA: TGTGCCAGCAGCTTGGTTAGCGGGGGGGGAGAGCAGTTCTTC. Translating gives CASSLVSGGGEQFF.

This clone has only one observation. The V and J genes are TRBV2 and TRBJ1-2; 7 bases map to TRBD1. Germline V gives CDR1 SNHLY, CDR2 FYNNEI. The V segment lost 4 bases and the J segment 6 bases; nucleotides outside the gene matches: 11. The CDR3 contains 15 residues. CDR3 region: CASSGVDRAVNGYTF. CDR3 in DNA: TGTGCCAGCAGTGGGGTTGACAGGGCGGTAAATGGCTACACCTTC. The full variable domain, with the rest looked up from reference TRBV2 and TRBJ1-2, is EPEVTQTPSHQVTQMGQEVILRCVPISNHLYFYWYRQILGQKVEFLVSFYNNEISEKSEIFDDQFSVERPDGSNFTLKIRSTKLEDSAMYFCASSGVDRAVNGYTFGSGTRLTVV.

This clone was recorded only once. J is TRBJ2-1 and V is TRBV29-1; D is possibly TRBD1 (5 bases). The CDR3 length is 11 residues. Trimming shortened V by 6 bases and J by 8 bases, and 11 bases separated the two germline ends. Germline CDR1 and CDR2: SQVTM and ANQGSEA. CDR3 in amino acids: CSVRRVHEQFF. In nucleotides, the CDR3 is TGCAGCGTCCGCAGGGTCCATGAGCAGTTCTTC.

The chain couples TRBV19 to TRBJ2-2; TRBD2 matches 7 bases. This CDR3 region has 15 residues. V trimming: 5 bases; J trimming: 5 bases; junction bases outside the gene matches: 8. Looked up from germline, CDR1 is LNHDA and CDR2 is SQIVND (reference sequence). The CDR3 bases are TGTGCCAGTAGTCCTTGGACTAGTAGGACCGGGGAGCTGTTTTTT. Translated: CASSPWTSRTGELFF.